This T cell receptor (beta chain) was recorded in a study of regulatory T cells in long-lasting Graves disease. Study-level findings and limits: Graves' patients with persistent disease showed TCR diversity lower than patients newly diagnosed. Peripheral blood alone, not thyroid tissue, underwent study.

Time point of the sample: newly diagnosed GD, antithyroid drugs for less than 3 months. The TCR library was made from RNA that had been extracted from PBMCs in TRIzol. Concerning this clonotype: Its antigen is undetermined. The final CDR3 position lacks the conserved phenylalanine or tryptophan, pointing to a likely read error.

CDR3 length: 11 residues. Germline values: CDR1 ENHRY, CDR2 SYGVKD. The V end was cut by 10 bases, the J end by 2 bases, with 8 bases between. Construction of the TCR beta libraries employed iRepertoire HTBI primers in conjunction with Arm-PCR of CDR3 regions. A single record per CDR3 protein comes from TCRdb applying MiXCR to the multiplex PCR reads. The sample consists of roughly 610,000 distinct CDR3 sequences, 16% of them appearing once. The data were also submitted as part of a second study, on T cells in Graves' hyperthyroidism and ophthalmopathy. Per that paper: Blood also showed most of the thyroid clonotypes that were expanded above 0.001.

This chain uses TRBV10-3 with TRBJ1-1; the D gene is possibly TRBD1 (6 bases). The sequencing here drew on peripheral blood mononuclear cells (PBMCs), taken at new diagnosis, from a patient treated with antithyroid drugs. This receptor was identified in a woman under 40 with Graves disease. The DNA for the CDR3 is TGTGCCACACAGGGAAACACTGAAGCTTTCTCT. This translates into CATQGNTEAFS.